Following are 21 T cell receptor beta chains from one sample sequenced in a study of CXCR3-negative and CXCR3-positive naive CD8 T cells. Carrying UMI labels, the TRB cDNA libraries were prepared through 5' RACE. Using the 5' RACE reads, TCRdb records one entry per CDR3 protein without DNA. The clone table shows 50,000 to 70,000 distinct CDR3 sequences, with the ten largest holding 0.5% to 0.6%. Whole-study findings and limits: The TRB CDR3s that CXCR3-positive naive cells carried were more hydrophobic than those of CXCR3-negative naive cells.

No antigen has been assigned to these receptors. Sequencing input: naive CXCR3+ CD8+ T cells from blood. The subset denotes: CD45RO-CCR7+CD27+CD95- naive CD8+ T cells expressing CXCR3 (TNR3+). The origin of the receptors is a human donor in good health. Some clones in this sample may be carry-over from other donors' samples.

The CDR3 here is CASSYSDSGANVLTF. J is TRBJ2-6 and V is TRBV6-2 or TRBV6-3. CDR3 size: 15 residues. Germline assignment: CDR1 MNHEY and CDR2 SVGEGT.

The chain recombines TRBV7-3 with TRBJ2-3; lacking DNA, the TRBD2 call made by TCRdb goes unchecked. The CDR3 contains 14 residues. Germline CDR1 is SGHTA and CDR2 is FQGTGA. The CDR3 is CASSPWALTDTQYF.

This chain joins TRBV14 and TRBJ1-1. CDR3 length: 14 amino acids. Germline values: CDR1 SGHDN, CDR2 FVKESK. The chain's CDR3 is CASSQDPENTEAFF.

This chain links TRBV4-3 with TRBJ2-2; TCRdb lists TRBD1, though no DNA is available to test this call. The CDR3 is 14 amino acids. CDR1 and CDR2 from the germline V gene are LGHNA and YSLEER. CDR3: CAGSQGPGPGELFF.

This sequence joins TRBV21-1 and TRBJ2-7. TRBV21-1 is noted as a pseudogene. CDR3 length: 13 amino acids. This CDR3 reads CASSSERAYEQYF.

The rearrangement links TRBV29-1 to TRBJ2-7; TCRdb reports TRBD1, a call that lacks DNA to check it against. The CDR3 runs to 13 residues. The germline gives CDR1 SQVTM, CDR2 ANQGSEA. The CDR3 here is CSVWTGHRGEQYF.

This chain uses TRBV7-8 with TRBJ2-7; TCRdb returns TRBD1, unconfirmable since there is no DNA. CDR1 and CDR2 from the germline V gene are SGHVS and FQNEAQ. This CDR3 has 13 residues. The CDR3 loop reads CASSLPGSYEQYF.

The chain recombines TRBV7-3 with TRBJ2-2; the D call of TRBD1 rests on TCRdb alone, since no DNA is present to check it. In germline, CDR1 is SGHTA, CDR2 FQGTGA. This CDR3 is built from 16 residues. The CDR3 protein is CASSPGGTGGSGELFF.

The chain uses TRBV28 and TRBJ1-5; checking the TCRdb D call of TRBD1 is not possible without DNA. The CDR3 is 15 amino acids. The germline V gene encodes CDR1 MDHEN and CDR2 SYDVKM. The chain's CDR3 is CASSLLWTGDQPQHF.

This chain uses TRBV7-9 with TRBJ1-1. The CDR3 contains 15 residues. Looked up from germline, CDR1 is SEHNR and CDR2 is FQNEAQ (reference sequence). The CDR3 loop reads CASSLGIGLNTEAFF.

The V gene is TRBV7-6, the J gene TRBJ2-3; TCRdb reports TRBD1, a call that lacks DNA to check it against. The CDR3 totals 14 residues. Germline V gene sequence: CDR1 SGHVS, CDR2 FNYEAQ. The chain's CDR3 is CASSLLPGEDTQYF.

The rearrangement uses TRBV4-3 and TRBJ2-7. This CDR3 has 13 amino acids. Per the germline V gene, CDR1 is LGHNA and CDR2 is YSLEER. CDR3 region: CASSTGSSYEQYF.

This chain links TRBV12-3 or TRBV12-4 with TRBJ1-1. The CDR3 runs to 13 residues. Here the CDR3 reads CASSQIPNTEAFF.

V usage is TRBV10-3 and J usage is TRBJ1-1. This CDR3 has 13 residues. Germline CDR1 is ENHRY and CDR2 is SYGVKD. The CDR3 spells CAISESRLTEAFF.

The V and J genes are TRBV3-1 and TRBJ1-3. The germline CDR1 and CDR2 sequences are LGHDT and YNNKEL (reference sequence). This CDR3 comprises 18 residues. CDR3: CASSQDPVSTFSGNTIYF.

The chain carries TRBV7-9 and TRBJ1-4; TCRdb's D call of TRBD1 is untestable without DNA. Germline V gene lookup returns CDR1 SEHNR and CDR2 FQNEAQ (reference sequence). The CDR3 extends over 13 amino acids. CDR3 amino acids: CASSPTGIGKLFF.

The V call is TRBV4-3, the J call TRBJ2-1; there is no DNA to check the TCRdb D call of TRBD1. Germline V gene data show CDR1 as LGHNA and CDR2 as YSLEER. The length of the CDR3 is 15 residues. This CDR3 reads CASSFGQGPSNEQYF.

The gene calls are TRBV11-2 and TRBJ1-1; the TCRdb call, TRBD1, lacks DNA for checking. Per germline, CDR1 SGHAT and CDR2 FQNNGV. The CDR3 has 15 residues. The CDR3: CASSYPPSLNTEAFF.

The V call is TRBV20-1, the J call TRBJ2-1; TCRdb's D call of TRBD2 is untestable without DNA. Germline assignment: CDR1 DFQATT and CDR2 SNEGSKA (reference sequence). This CDR3 is built from 18 residues. The chain's CDR3 is CSASRGLAGGPSYNEQFF.

The chain links TRBV7-3 to TRBJ1-5. Germline V gene lookup returns CDR1 SGHTA and CDR2 FQGTGA. The CDR3 consists of 12 residues. The CDR3 here is CASSLRFGVQHF. Full variable domain (missing parts from reference TRBV7-3 and TRBJ1-5): GAGVSQTPSNKVTEKGKYVELRCDPISGHTALYWYRQSLGQGPEFLIYFQGTGAADDSGLPNDRFFAVRPEGSVSTLKIQRTERGDSAVYLCASSLRFGVQHFGDGTRLSIL.

The V and J genes are TRBV6-5 and TRBJ2-3; TCRdb indicates TRBD2, and absent DNA this call remains unverified. Germline V gene sequence: CDR1 MNHEY, CDR2 SVGAGI. This CDR3 region has 15 residues. The CDR3 sequence is CASSPSGGITDTQYF.